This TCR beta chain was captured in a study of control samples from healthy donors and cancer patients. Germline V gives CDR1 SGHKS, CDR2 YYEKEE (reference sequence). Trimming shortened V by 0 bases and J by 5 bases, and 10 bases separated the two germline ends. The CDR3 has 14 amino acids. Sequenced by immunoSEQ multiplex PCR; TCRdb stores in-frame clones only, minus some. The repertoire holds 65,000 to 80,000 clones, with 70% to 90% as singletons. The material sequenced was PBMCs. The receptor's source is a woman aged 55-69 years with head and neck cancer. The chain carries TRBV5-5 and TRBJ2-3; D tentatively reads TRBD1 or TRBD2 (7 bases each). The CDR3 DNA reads TGTGCCAGCAGCTTGGCAGGGGGGGGAGATACGCAGTATTTT. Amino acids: CASSLAGGGDTQYF. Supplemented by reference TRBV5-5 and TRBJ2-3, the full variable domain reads DAGVTQSPTHLIKTRGQQVTLRCSPISGHKSVSWYQQVLGQGPQFIFQYYEKEERGRGNFPDRFSARQFPNYSSELNVNALLLGDSALYLCASSLAGGGDTQYFGPGTRLTVL.